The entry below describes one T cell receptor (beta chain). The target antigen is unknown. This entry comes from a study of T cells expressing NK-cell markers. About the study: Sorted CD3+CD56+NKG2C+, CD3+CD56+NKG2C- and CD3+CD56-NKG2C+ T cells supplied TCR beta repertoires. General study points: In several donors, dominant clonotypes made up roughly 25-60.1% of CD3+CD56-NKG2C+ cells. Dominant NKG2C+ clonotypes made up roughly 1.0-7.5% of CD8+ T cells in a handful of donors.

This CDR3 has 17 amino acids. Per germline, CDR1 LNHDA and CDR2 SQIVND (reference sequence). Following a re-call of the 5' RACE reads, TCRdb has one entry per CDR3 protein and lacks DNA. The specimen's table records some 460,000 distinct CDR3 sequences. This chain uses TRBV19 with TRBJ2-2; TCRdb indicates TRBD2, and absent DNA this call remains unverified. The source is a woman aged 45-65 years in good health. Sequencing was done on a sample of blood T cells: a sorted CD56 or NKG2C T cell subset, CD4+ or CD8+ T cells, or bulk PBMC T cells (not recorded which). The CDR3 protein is CASNGPGVLAGTGELFF.